This T cell receptor beta chain was captured in a study of blood T cell repertoires in COVID-19. Looking at the study overall: The samples span acute and convalescent COVID-19 from the United States, Italy and Spain. In each case, the material was cDNA or gDNA derived from T cells, B-cell-depleted T cells, or PBMCs.

In the original workflow: Researchers report that nucleated cell counts were estimated from reference gene primer amplification. Clones were sequenced by immunoSEQ multiplex PCR, and TCRdb holds only the in-frame ones, with some missing. The DNA was the basis for D and trimming; V, J and clone size are from that table. The sample holds tens of thousands of clones, roughly 90% seen once. The CDR3 spans 16 residues. Germline CDR1 and CDR2: LNHDA and SQIVND (reference sequence). V was pared by 0 bases and J by 1 base, with 9 bases between. The chain links TRBV19 to TRBJ2-2; D is undetermined. The clonotype was recovered from a woman between 45 and 65 years old with active or convalescent COVID-19. Sequenced: peripheral blood. This CDR3 is CASSIERVLNTGELFF. DNA for the CDR3: TGTGCCAGTAGTATAGAACGGGTCCTGAACACCGGGGAGCTGTTTTTT.